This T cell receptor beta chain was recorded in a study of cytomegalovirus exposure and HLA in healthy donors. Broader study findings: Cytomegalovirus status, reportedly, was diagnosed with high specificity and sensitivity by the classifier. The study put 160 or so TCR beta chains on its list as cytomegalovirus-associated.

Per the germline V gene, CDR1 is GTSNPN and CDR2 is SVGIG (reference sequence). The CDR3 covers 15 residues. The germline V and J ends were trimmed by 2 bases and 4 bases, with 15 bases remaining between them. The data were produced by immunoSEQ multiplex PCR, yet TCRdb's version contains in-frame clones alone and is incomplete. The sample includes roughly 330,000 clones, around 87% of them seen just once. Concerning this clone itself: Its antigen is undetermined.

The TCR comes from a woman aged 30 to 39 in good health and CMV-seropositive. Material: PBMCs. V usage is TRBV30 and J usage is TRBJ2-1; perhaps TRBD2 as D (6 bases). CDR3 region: CAWSITSRIYNEQFF. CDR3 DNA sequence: TGTGCCTGGAGTATAACTAGCAGGATATACAATGAGCAGTTCTTC.